This T cell receptor (beta chain) appears in the sequencing data of a study of cytomegalovirus exposure and HLA in healthy donors. About the study: An earlier analysis found 117 million unique TCR beta sequences from about 190 million T cells.

The primer mix had 60 Vbeta and 13 Jbeta primers. Sequenced by immunoSEQ multiplex PCR; TCRdb stores in-frame clones only, minus some. The sample contains about 270,000 clones, under 80% of which appear only once. The germline V gene has CDR1 SGHAT and CDR2 FQNNGV. Germline trimming cut 5 bases from V and 1 base from J; bases unmatched to any gene: 10. CDR3 length: 17 amino acids. The study, taken as a whole, reports: Researchers had no immune exposure information except CMV serostatus available. The study designated 150 or so TCR beta chains cytomegalovirus-associated. About 87% or about 30% of the time was how often most TCR beta V segments were productive, according to an earlier analysis.

About this clone itself: The antigen remains unidentified.

Source material: PBMCs. The TCR was taken from a female donor in good health and CMV-seronegative. This chain connects TRBV11-2 to TRBJ2-3; 9 bases agree with TRBD2. The CDR3 DNA reads as TGTGCCAGCAGCGCGCCTTTTCGGACTAGCGGCACAGATACGCAGTATTTT. This gives the protein CASSAPFRTSGTDTQYF.